The rows below give T cell receptor beta chains drawn from one sample of a study of regulatory T cells in long-lasting Graves disease. TCRdb re-derived calls from the multiplex PCR reads in MiXCR, one entry per CDR3 protein. Of 350,000 to 500,000 distinct CDR3 sequences in the sample, 11% to 15% were seen once. The same data also contributed to another study, on T cells in Graves' hyperthyroidism and ophthalmopathy.

This sample comprised peripheral blood mononuclear cells (PBMCs), obtained at new diagnosis, from a patient treated with antithyroid drugs. These receptors came from a woman aged 50 to 65 with Graves disease. Both conserved end residues are part of each CDR3. The D gene is left open where the match is weak. Some rows mark clone size as missing; the rest say once, few, many or name a class of expanded clone.

V gene: TRBV7-3; J gene: TRBJ2-6; D gene: -; clone size: many; CDR3 DNA: TGTGCCAGCAGCTTAGGGACGGCTGGGGCCAACGTCCTGACTTTC; CDR3 protein: CASSLGTAGANVLTF
V gene: TRBV5-4; J gene: TRBJ2-1; D gene: TRBD2; clone size: many; CDR3 DNA: TGTGCCAGCAGCCCCCCCTCTGCGGGAGTGGCAGTTGAGCAGTTCTTC; CDR3 protein: CASSPPSAGVAVEQFF
V gene: TRBV5-1; J gene: TRBJ2-7; D gene: -; clone size: many; CDR3 DNA: TGCGCCAGCAGCTTGGCCTTAGATTCCTACGAGCAGTACTTC; CDR3 protein: CASSLALDSYEQYF
V gene: TRBV5-1; J gene: TRBJ2-5; D gene: TRBD2; clone size: many; CDR3 DNA: TGCGCCAGCAGCTTGGGTCTAGCGGGACCGGGGATCCAGTACTTC; CDR3 protein: CASSLGLAGPGIQYF
V gene: TRBV30; J gene: TRBJ2-7; D gene: -; clone size: many; CDR3 DNA: TGTGCCTGGAATCGGGGAACCTACGAGCAGTACTTC; CDR3 protein: CAWNRGTYEQYF
V gene: TRBV27; J gene: TRBJ2-1; D gene: TRBD2; clone size: -; CDR3 DNA: TGTGCCAGCAGTTTATCAAGGGGACTAGCGGGATCCTACAATGAGCAGTTCTTC; CDR3 protein: CASSLSRGLAGSYNEQFF
V gene: TRBV12-3/TRBV12-4; J gene: TRBJ2-7; D gene: -; clone size: many; CDR3 DNA: TGTGCCAGCAGTCCCGGTGACAGGATGAGCTACGAGCAGTACTTC; CDR3 protein: CASSPGDRMSYEQYF
V gene: TRBV20-1; J gene: TRBJ1-5; D gene: TRBD1; clone size: once; CDR3 DNA: TGCAGTGCTGGGAAGACAGGGTCCAATCAGCCCCAGCATTTT; CDR3 protein: CSAGKTGSNQPQHF
V gene: TRBV7-9; J gene: TRBJ2-3; D gene: -; clone size: many; CDR3 DNA: TGTGCCAGCAGCCCGGAGAACACAGATACGCAGTATTTT; CDR3 protein: CASSPENTDTQYF
V gene: TRBV28; J gene: TRBJ1-5; D gene: -; clone size: many; CDR3 DNA: TGTGCCAGCAGCGGACAGTATAGCAATCAGCCCCAGCATTTT; CDR3 protein: CASSGQYSNQPQHF
V gene: TRBV29-1; J gene: TRBJ2-3; D gene: TRBD2; clone size: many; CDR3 DNA: TGCAGCGTTGCGGGACTAGCGGGAGCAGATACGCAGTATTTT; CDR3 protein: CSVAGLAGADTQYF
V gene: TRBV20-1; J gene: TRBJ2-3; D gene: TRBD2; clone size: many; CDR3 DNA: TGCAGTGCTAGTGGGGGGGGCACAGATACGCAGTATTTT; CDR3 protein: CSASGGGTDTQYF
V gene: TRBV28; J gene: TRBJ2-1; D gene: -; clone size: many; CDR3 DNA: TGTGCCAGCAGTTTACAGGGAGGTTTCAATGAGCAGTTCTTC; CDR3 protein: CASSLQGGFNEQFF
V gene: TRBV12-3/TRBV12-4; J gene: TRBJ2-3; D gene: TRBD2; clone size: many; CDR3 DNA: TGTGCCAGCAGTTTAGGACTAGCGGGAGATATACCGACTACAGATACGCAGTATTTT; CDR3 protein: CASSLGLAGDIPTTDTQYF
V gene: TRBV28; J gene: TRBJ2-7; D gene: -; clone size: many; CDR3 DNA: TGTGCCAGCGAGGGCCCTGGGCACGAGCAGTACTTC; CDR3 protein: CASEGPGHEQYF
V gene: TRBV10-2; J gene: TRBJ2-2; D gene: TRBD2; clone size: once; CDR3 DNA: TGCGCCAGCCAACTAGCGGGAAACACCGGGGAGCTGTTTTTT; CDR3 protein: CASQLAGNTGELFF
V gene: TRBV7-3; J gene: TRBJ2-1; D gene: TRBD2; clone size: -; CDR3 DNA: TGTGCCAGCAGCTTGGGGGGGTGGGTGGACAATGAGCAGTTCTTC; CDR3 protein: CASSLGGWVDNEQFF
V gene: TRBV28; J gene: TRBJ1-2; D gene: TRBD1; clone size: few; CDR3 DNA: TGTGCCAGCAGCCTCGGGACAGGGTTCTATGGCTACACCTTC; CDR3 protein: CASSLGTGFYGYTF
V gene: TRBV13; J gene: TRBJ2-7; D gene: -; clone size: many; CDR3 DNA: TGTGCCAGCAGCTTAGGGGGACTTCTATACGAGCAGTACTTC; CDR3 protein: CASSLGGLLYEQYF
V gene: TRBV12-3/TRBV12-4; J gene: TRBJ2-4; D gene: TRBD1; clone size: many; CDR3 DNA: TGTGCCAGCAGCCCCTCGGGACAGGGGACGAGAAACATTCAGTACTTC; CDR3 protein: CASSPSGQGTRNIQYF
V gene: TRBV28; J gene: TRBJ2-7; D gene: -; clone size: many; CDR3 DNA: TGTGCCAGCCTGTCCCAGGGTATCCACGAGCAGTACTTC; CDR3 protein: CASLSQGIHEQYF
V gene: TRBV19; J gene: TRBJ2-3; D gene: TRBD1; clone size: -; CDR3 DNA: TGTGCCAGTAGTATTTGGACAGGCCTTAAGGTTGATACGCAGTATTTT; CDR3 protein: CASSIWTGLKVDTQYF
V gene: TRBV2; J gene: TRBJ1-6; D gene: -; clone size: few; CDR3 DNA: TGTGCCAGCAGAGAAACCGGGACAAGTAATTCACCCCTCCACTTT; CDR3 protein: CASRETGTSNSPLHF
V gene: TRBV20-1; J gene: TRBJ2-7; D gene: -; clone size: -; CDR3 DNA: TGCAGTGCTAGGCGAGGGGCAAACGAGCAGTACTTC; CDR3 protein: CSARRGANEQYF
V gene: TRBV4-1; J gene: TRBJ2-2; D gene: TRBD1; clone size: few; CDR3 DNA: TGCGCCAGCAGCCCGGGACAGGGGTCGAACACCGGGGAGCTGTTTTTT; CDR3 protein: CASSPGQGSNTGELFF
V gene: TRBV7-3; J gene: TRBJ2-5; D gene: -; clone size: many; CDR3 DNA: TGTGCCAGCAGCCTGGGAGCCGTTCAAGAGACCCAGTACTTC; CDR3 protein: CASSLGAVQETQYF
V gene: TRBV11-2; J gene: TRBJ2-1; D gene: TRBD2; clone size: -; CDR3 DNA: TGTGCCGGCACCGCGGGGACTAGCGGGAAAGATGAGCAGTTCTTC; CDR3 protein: CAGTAGTSGKDEQFF
V gene: TRBV5-1; J gene: TRBJ1-4; D gene: TRBD1; clone size: many; CDR3 DNA: TGCGCCAGCAGCTTGTGGGCCGAGGGGGCCAGTGAAAAACTGTTTTTT; CDR3 protein: CASSLWAEGASEKLFF
V gene: TRBV12-3/TRBV12-4; J gene: TRBJ2-7; D gene: TRBD2; clone size: many; CDR3 DNA: TGTGCCAGCAGCCTCTCTAGCGGGGCCTACGAGCAGTACTTC; CDR3 protein: CASSLSSGAYEQYF
V gene: TRBV2; J gene: TRBJ1-1; D gene: -; clone size: many; CDR3 DNA: TGTGCCAGCAGTGAAGATCCGGGAAGCACTGAAGCTTTCTTT; CDR3 protein: CASSEDPGSTEAFF